Listed below are T cell receptor beta chains from one sample, sequenced in a study of spatial heterogeneity in lung cancer. TCRdb recomputed calls from the 5' RACE reads with MiXCR, one row per CDR3 protein. The sample contains around 75,000 distinct CDR3 sequences, roughly 14% of which appear only once. The sequencing here drew on PBMCs, taken at surgery. The origin of the receptors is a male donor with early-stage non-small cell lung cancer. Both conserved end residues are part of each CDR3. The order of the fields is clone size, J gene, V gene, D gene, CDR3 protein, CDR3 DNA. A D gene is named only where the DNA matches it firmly. Clone size is shown for a subset of rows, as once, few, many or a class of expanded clone.

many	TRBJ1-6	TRBV9	TRBD1	CASSVAQGNSPLHF	TGTGCCAGCAGCGTAGCACAGGGGAATTCACCCCTCCACTTT
.	TRBJ2-2	TRBV5-1	.	CASSQAGNTGELFF	TGCGCCAGCAGCCAAGCAGGGAACACCGGGGAGCTGTTTTTT
few	TRBJ1-1	TRBV12-3/TRBV12-4	TRBD1	CASTTTGRNTEAFF	TGTGCCAGCACCACGACAGGGAGGAACACTGAAGCTTTCTTT
few	TRBJ1-1	TRBV7-8	.	CASSFGPANTEAFF	TGTGCCAGCAGCTTTGGTCCCGCGAACACTGAAGCTTTCTTT
few	TRBJ1-1	TRBV30	.	CAWSRGNAEAFF	TGTGCCTGGAGTAGGGGGAACGCTGAAGCTTTCTTT
.	TRBJ2-7	TRBV5-1	.	CASSFTGSEQYF	TGCGCCAGCAGCTTTACAGGGTCCGAGCAGTACTTC
many	TRBJ1-1	TRBV5-1	.	CASSLAGSGLGTEAFF	TGCGCCAGCAGCTTGGCCGGGTCCGGTCTTGGCACTGAAGCTTTCTTT
few	TRBJ1-6	TRBV5-4	.	CASSFGSSYNSPLHF	TGTGCCAGCAGCTTCGGGAGCTCCTATAATTCACCCCTCCACTTT
few	TRBJ1-5	TRBV3-1	.	CASSQDSGQPQHF	TGTGCCAGCAGCCAAGACTCGGGCCAGCCCCAGCATTTT
.	TRBJ2-3	TRBV27	.	CASSLWAQMSDTQYF	TGTGCCAGCAGTTTGTGGGCGCAGATGTCAGATACGCAGTATTTT
few	TRBJ1-2	TRBV20-1	.	CSARDVSAGDGYTF	TGCAGTGCTAGAGATGTGTCGGCAGGGGATGGCTACACCTTC
.	TRBJ2-7	TRBV15	.	CATSREPLYEQYF	TGTGCCACCAGCAGAGAGCCCCTCTACGAGCAGTACTTC
.	TRBJ1-1	TRBV29-1	.	CSVEDSSRANTEAFF	TGCAGCGTTGAAGATTCGAGCAGGGCGAACACTGAAGCTTTCTTT
.	TRBJ2-1	TRBV9	TRBD2	CASSVADSGSDEQFF	TGTGCCAGCAGCGTAGCTGATAGCGGGAGCGATGAGCAGTTCTTC
.	TRBJ2-1	TRBV11-3	.	CASSRTKSEQFF	TGTGCCAGCAGCCGGACTAAGAGTGAGCAGTTCTTC
.	TRBJ2-7	TRBV4-1	.	CASSQAVGGRDGYEQYF	TGCGCCAGCAGCCAAGCTGTTGGCGGAAGGGATGGGTACGAGCAGTACTTC
.	TRBJ2-3	TRBV12-3/TRBV12-4	.	CASSSVPDTQYF	TGTGCCAGCAGTTCGGTGCCAGATACGCAGTATTTT
few	TRBJ2-1	TRBV19	.	CASSIMGVVEEQFF	TGTGCCAGTAGTATAATGGGAGTGGTCGAAGAGCAGTTCTTC
.	TRBJ2-1	TRBV10-3	.	CAIRNPGTPDEQFF	TGTGCCATCAGGAATCCCGGGACGCCAGATGAGCAGTTCTTC
many	TRBJ2-5	TRBV29-1	.	CSVEASRTETQYF	TGCAGCGTTGAAGCTTCTCGAACGGAGACCCAGTACTTC
.	TRBJ2-3	TRBV7-7	TRBD2	CASSPGTSGSKQYF	TGTGCCAGCAGCCCCGGGACTAGCGGGAGTAAGCAGTATTTT
many	TRBJ1-1	TRBV7-9	.	CASNTDTVNTEAFF	TGTGCCAGCAACACAGATACAGTTAACACTGAAGCTTTCTTT
many	TRBJ2-3	TRBV12-3/TRBV12-4	.	CASRILGTDTQYF	TGTGCCAGCAGGATTCTAGGCACAGATACGCAGTATTTT
few	TRBJ1-2	TRBV7-9	.	CASSSPFIYGYTF	TGTGCCAGCAGCTCCCCATTCATCTATGGCTACACCTTC
few	TRBJ2-5	TRBV29-1	TRBD1	CSVEWTGETQYF	TGCAGCGTTGAATGGACAGGAGAGACCCAGTACTTC
few	TRBJ2-1	TRBV25-1	TRBD2	CASSLAGADEQFF	TGTGCCAGCAGTTTAGCGGGAGCGGATGAGCAGTTCTTC
.	TRBJ2-2	TRBV3-1	.	CASSQKVNTGELFF	TGTGCCAGCAGCCAGAAGGTGAACACCGGGGAGCTGTTTTTT
many	TRBJ2-1	TRBV29-1	TRBD2	CSYPRAGGPGNEQFF	TGCAGCTACCCTAGGGCGGGAGGGCCAGGAAATGAGCAGTTCTTC
.	TRBJ2-1	TRBV12-3/TRBV12-4	.	CASTLGVANEQFF	TGTGCCAGCACCCTCGGGGTAGCGAATGAGCAGTTCTTC
.	TRBJ2-7	TRBV11-2	TRBD1	CASSRTGFYEQYF	TGTGCCAGCAGCCGGACAGGGTTCTACGAGCAGTACTTC
.	TRBJ2-1	TRBV29-1	TRBD2	CSAGGGPLGNEQFF	TGCAGCGCCGGGGGAGGGCCCCTAGGCAATGAGCAGTTCTTC
few	TRBJ2-7	TRBV27	.	CASSSTGLQVEQYF	TGTGCCAGCAGTTCAACTGGACTGCAAGTAGAGCAGTACTTC
.	TRBJ2-3	TRBV5-6	.	CASNLPGATDTQYF	TGTGCCAGCAACCTTCCGGGGGCCACAGATACGCAGTATTTT
.	TRBJ2-7	TRBV11-1	TRBD2	CASSSSIAGSNPREQYF	TGTGCCAGCAGCTCGTCCATAGCGGGGTCCAATCCTAGGGAGCAGTACTTC
few	TRBJ2-7	TRBV6-5	TRBD1	CASSYGTGSLYEQYF	TGTGCCAGCAGTTACGGGACAGGCTCCCTCTACGAGCAGTACTTC
few	TRBJ2-2	TRBV9	TRBD1	CASRPGTGRSGELFF	TGTGCCAGCAGACCCGGGACAGGGCGATCCGGGGAGCTGTTTTTT
many	TRBJ1-1	TRBV7-9	.	CASSSTVSEAFF	TGTGCCAGCAGCTCGACCGTCTCTGAAGCTTTCTTT
few	TRBJ2-7	TRBV30	.	CAWSLGYEQYF	TGTGCCTGGAGCCTAGGGTACGAGCAGTACTTC
.	TRBJ1-1	TRBV5-1	TRBD1	CASSLGQGRGTEAFF	TGCGCCAGCAGCTTGGGACAGGGGAGAGGCACTGAAGCTTTCTTT
many	TRBJ2-7	TRBV7-9	.	CASSSDLYEQYF	TGTGCCAGCAGCTCAGACCTCTACGAGCAGTACTTC
few	TRBJ1-3	TRBV7-2	.	CASSPPENAGNTIYF	TGTGCCAGCAGCCCGCCCGAGAATGCTGGAAACACCATATATTTT
.	TRBJ1-1	TRBV5-4	TRBD1	CASSLGTGVNTEAFF	TGTGCCAGCAGCTTAGGGACAGGAGTGAACACTGAAGCTTTCTTT
few	TRBJ1-2	TRBV7-2	.	CASSLEGSLNYGYTF	TGTGCCAGCAGCTTAGAGGGCAGTCTTAACTATGGCTACACCTTC
once	TRBJ2-1	TRBV4-2	TRBD1	CASSPPGQGYEQFF	TGTGCCAGCAGCCCCCCGGGACAGGGATATGAGCAGTTCTTC